The 14 T cell receptor beta chains below all came from one sample that was sequenced in a study of cytomegalovirus exposure and HLA in healthy donors (dated by TCRdb to the late 2010s). The library was made by the immunoSEQ multiplex PCR assay. For the multiplex PCR, a mixture combining 60 forward primers for TCR Vbeta segments and 13 reverse primers for TCR Jbeta segments was used. TCRdb mirrors the immuneACCESS table, restricted to in-frame sequences. Some clones are absent from its copies; in checked studies, under half trace to an unresolved V gene, and the reason for the others is unknown. Counted in this sample were roughly 150,000 clones; about 72% of them appeared once. Approximately 1.5% of the sample is in the top ten clones. Input material: PBMCs. Receptor source: a male donor in good health and CMV-seronegative.

The gene calls are TRBV6-6 and TRBJ1-2; TRBD1 agrees at 7 bases. This CDR3 has 15 residues. With V trimmed by 6 bases and J by 3 bases, 10 bases remained unmatched. The V gene's germline CDR1 is MNHNY and CDR2 SVGAGI (reference sequence). CDR3 amino acids: CASSDGQARYYGYTF. CDR3 sequence (DNA): TGTGCCAGCAGCGATGGACAGGCCCGCTACTATGGCTACACCTTC.

The chain employs TRBV7-3 and TRBJ2-2; D is perhaps TRBD2 (6 bases). V was pared by 5 bases and J by 4 bases, with 14 bases between. The CDR3 runs to 15 residues. From germline, CDR1 is SGHTA and CDR2 FQGTGA. CDR3 in amino acids: CASSAGRRGTGELFF. DNA of the CDR3: TGTGCCAGCAGCGCGGGCCGGAGGGGCACCGGGGAGCTGTTTTTT.

The V gene is TRBV13, the J gene TRBJ1-5; D call uncertain. This CDR3 is 14 amino acids long. V was clipped by 3 bases and J by 7 bases, with 13 bases between them. Germline V gene sequence: CDR1 PRHDT, CDR2 FYEKMQ (reference sequence). CDR3 residues: CASSFRGLGQPQHF. The CDR3 DNA is TGTGCCAGCAGCTTCCGGGGTTTGGGACAGCCCCAGCATTTT.

The V gene is TRBV6-5, the J gene TRBJ1-1, with D possibly being TRBD1 (5 bases). V gave up 5 bases and J gave up 10 bases, with 20 bases separating them. There are 14 residues in the CDR3. CDR1 and CDR2 from the germline V gene are MNHEY and SVGAGI. The CDR3 DNA sequence: TGTGCCAGCAGTCCAACCCTCGGGGGGAAGGGAGCTTTCTTT. This gives the protein CASSPTLGGKGAFF.

This clone was seen more than once but under ten times. The chain is built from TRBV19 and TRBJ1-4; D is perhaps TRBD1 (5 bases). CDR3 size: 15 residues. CDR1 is LNHDA, CDR2 SQIVND, per germline (reference sequence). The V end lost 4 bases, the J end lost 7 bases, and 16 bases lay between the germline ends. The CDR3 DNA is TGTGCCAGTAGTACGCAGGGAACCCGAGGTGAAAAACTGTTTTTT. Its protein product is CASSTQGTRGEKLFF.

The chain couples TRBV27 to TRBJ1-2; TRBD1 aligns across 7 bases. Germline values: CDR1 MNHEY, CDR2 SMNVEV (reference sequence). V shed 5 bases, J shed 6 bases, and the junction held 6 bases outside the gene matches. The CDR3 has 13 amino acids. The CDR3 nucleotides read TGTGCCAGCAGTGCACAGGGGTTGGATGGCTACACCTTC. Residues: CASSAQGLDGYTF.

The chain recombines TRBV5-1 with TRBJ2-1, with 7 positions matching TRBD2. The CDR3 consists of 15 residues. Germline V lookup: CDR1 SGHRS, CDR2 YFSETQ. V was clipped by 0 bases and J by 4 bases; unmatched bases: 4. In DNA form, the CDR3 reads TGCGCCAGCAGCTTGGAATGGACTAGTTACAATGAGCAGTTCTTC. This codes for CASSLEWTSYNEQFF.

CDR3 loop: CASSIGRGNEQFF. In nucleotides, the CDR3 is TGTGCCAGTAGTATAGGGCGGGGCAATGAGCAGTTCTTC. V gene TRBV19 combines with J gene TRBJ2-1, with D maybe TRBD2 (6 bases). The CDR3 length is 13 residues. V was shortened by 1 base and J by 6 bases, with 7 bases between the two germline ends. CDR1 LNHDA and CDR2 SQIVND come from the germline V gene (reference sequence).

The gene calls are TRBV6-1 and TRBJ1-5, with unresolved D. The CDR3 consists of 13 residues. V was pared by 5 bases and J by 6 bases, with 11 bases between. Germline values: CDR1 MNHNS, CDR2 SASEGT. CDR3: CASSPPGGQPQHF. The CDR3 coding sequence is TGTGCCAGCAGTCCCCCGGGTGGTCAGCCCCAGCATTTT.

V and J are TRBV6-1 and TRBJ2-3; D remains unclear. The CDR3 extends over 13 amino acids. Germline-derived CDR1 and CDR2 are MNHNS and SASEGT. Trimming shortened V by 6 bases and J by 1 base, and 8 bases separated the two germline ends. The CDR3 region has the DNA TGTGCCAGCAGCCACGAGCGCACAGATACGCAGTATTTT. It is translated as CASSHERTDTQYF.

The chain is built from TRBV6-5 and TRBJ1-5; D is perhaps TRBD1 (6 bases). This CDR3 contains 14 residues. The V end was cut by 6 bases, the J end by 2 bases, with 11 bases between. Germline V gene lookup returns CDR1 MNHEY and CDR2 SVGAGI. CDR3 in DNA: TGTGCCAGCAGGGCTAGACAGGGCAATCAGCCCCAGCATTTT. Its translation: CASRARQGNQPQHF.

The genes are TRBV29-1 and TRBJ1-1; the D gene is possibly TRBD1 (6 bases). The germline V gene has CDR1 SQVTM and CDR2 ANQGSEA. Deletions cut 7 bases from V and 4 bases from J, with 13 bases between. The CDR3 consists of 12 residues. The CDR3 DNA reads as TGCAGCGGGGGTGGGGGGGCCACTGAAGCTTTCTTT. It specifies CSGGGGATEAFF.

This chain uses TRBV7-8 with TRBJ1-2; D not resolved. The V end lost 5 bases, the J end lost 4 bases, and 14 bases lay between the germline ends. The CDR3 loop spans 14 amino acids. Germline lookup yields CDR1 SGHVS and CDR2 FQNEAQ. CDR3 amino acids: CASSPAADAYGYTF. The CDR3 coding sequence is TGTGCCAGCAGCCCAGCGGCGGATGCCTATGGCTACACCTTC.

V gene TRBV4-1 combines with J gene TRBJ2-7; TRBD2 agrees at 7 bases. V was clipped by 0 bases and J by 7 bases; unmatched bases: 9. Germline CDR1 and CDR2: MGHRA and YSYEKL. The CDR3 totals 15 residues. CDR3 coding DNA: TGCGCCAGCAGCCAAGATCTGGCGAGGCGGGGGGAGCAGTACTTC. Translated: CASSQDLARRGEQYF.